These 20 T cell receptor beta chains share one sample of origin, sequenced in a study of T cell responses to AZD1222 COVID-19 vaccine. This table comes from immunoSEQ multiplex PCR, and its TCRdb copy is limited to in-frame clones, with some not included. Here the sample spans around 130,000 clones, roughly nine tenths being singletons. The sequencing used peripheral blood, collected on day 0 of AZD1222 vaccination. Receptors were obtained from an adult in good health.

This sequence joins TRBV2 and TRBJ1-6, with D unresolved. From germline, CDR1 is SNHLY and CDR2 FYNNEI. The length of the CDR3 is 14 residues. V shed 3 bases and J shed 0 bases, with 3 bases lying between them. In DNA form, the CDR3 reads TGTGCCAGCAGTGACAACTCCTATAATTCACCCCTCCACTTT. It encodes CASSDNSYNSPLHF.

This clone was seen a single time. V is TRBV15 and J is TRBJ1-6; no definite D call. V was trimmed by 1 base and J by 6 bases, leaving 10 bases between them. Germline CDR1 and CDR2: LNHNV and YYDKDF (reference sequence). The CDR3 totals 15 residues. This CDR3 is CATSRGLESNSPLHF. As DNA, the CDR3 is TGTGCCACCAGCAGAGGACTAGAGAGTAATTCACCCCTCCACTTT.

The chain is built from TRBV3-1 (or the pseudogene TRBV3-2) and TRBJ1-2, with D possibly being TRBD1 (6 bases). Germline CDR1 and CDR2: LGHDT and YNNKEL (reference sequence). Trimming removed 4 bases at V and 7 bases at J, with 13 bases between. The CDR3 length is 13 residues. The CDR3 region has the DNA TGTGCCAGCAGCCCCCACAGGGAGGTTGGCTACACCTTC. Its protein is CASSPHREVGYTF.

The J gene is TRBJ1-2, the V gene TRBV7-9; TRBD1 matches at 11 bases. V was clipped by 4 bases and J by 4 bases; unmatched bases: 14. The length of the CDR3 is 18 residues. The germline V gene encodes CDR1 SEHNR and CDR2 FQNEAQ (reference sequence). As DNA, the CDR3 is TGTGCCAGCAGCTCCCTGGGACAGGGGGTGTATAAGGGCTATGGCTACACCTTC. It translates to CASSSLGQGVYKGYGYTF.

The rearrangement uses TRBV2 and TRBJ1-2, with 10 bases identical to TRBD1. Looked up from germline, CDR1 is SNHLY and CDR2 is FYNNEI. This CDR3 region has 15 residues. With 9 bases clipped from V and 8 bases from J, the junction kept 15 bases outside the gene matches. The CDR3 nucleotides read TGTGCCAGTCACTCCACGGGACAGGGGTTCGCAGGCTACACCTTC. This gives the protein CASHSTGQGFAGYTF.

This chain uses TRBV5-1 with TRBJ1-3, with D possibly being TRBD1 (5 bases). Germline V gene data show CDR1 as SGHRS and CDR2 as YFSETQ. This CDR3 region has 14 residues. V was pared by 4 bases and J by 0 bases, with 8 bases between. The CDR3 protein is CASSVQGSGNTIYF. As DNA, the CDR3 is TGCGCCAGCAGCGTGCAGGGCTCTGGAAACACCATATATTTT.

V usage is TRBV7-2 and J usage is TRBJ1-2; D may be TRBD1 (5 bases). The V end lost 1 base, the J end lost 0 bases, and 12 bases lay between the germline ends. The CDR3 totals 16 residues. Germline CDR1 reads SGHTA; CDR2 reads FQGNSA. The CDR3 DNA follows: TGTGCCAGCAGCTTAGGGGCAGGGAAGACTAACTATGGCTACACCTTC. It specifies CASSLGAGKTNYGYTF.

V is TRBV19 and J is TRBJ1-1; D not resolved. Germline V CDR1 and CDR2: LNHDA, SQIVND (reference sequence). The CDR3 has 14 amino acids. V lost 3 bases to trimming and J lost 6 bases, with 14 bases between them. The CDR3 bases are TGTGCCAGTAGTATTGGTGCGGTTTCGGCTGAAGCTTTCTTT. Protein: CASSIGAVSAEAFF.

This clone was seen a handful of times. The chain combines TRBV28 with TRBJ1-6; D is undetermined. This CDR3 has 13 amino acids. V was cut by 3 bases and J by 8 bases, with 8 bases left in between. Germline V gives CDR1 MDHEN, CDR2 SYDVKM. CDR3 loop: CASSLRQYSPLHF. The CDR3 nucleotides are TGTGCCAGCAGTTTGAGGCAGTATTCACCCCTCCACTTT.

The rearrangement uses TRBV11-2 and TRBJ2-1, with 13 bases fitting TRBD2. The ends lost 5 bases at V and 4 bases at J; junction bases unmatched: 2. The CDR3 is 15 residues long. Looked up from germline, CDR1 is SGHAT and CDR2 is FQNNGV. In DNA form, the CDR3 reads TGTGCCAGCAGCCGGGGACTAGCGGGGTACAATGAGCAGTTCTTC. Amino acid sequence: CASSRGLAGYNEQFF. Complete variable domain (other parts from reference TRBV11-2 and TRBJ2-1): EAGVAQSPRYKIIEKRQSVAFWCNPISGHATLYWYQQILGQGPKLLIQFQNNGVVDDSQLPKDRFSAERLKGVDSTLKIQPAKLEDSAVYLCASSRGLAGYNEQFFGPGTRLTVL.

J is TRBJ2-3 and V is TRBV5-4; 12 bases are a match to TRBD1. The CDR3 extends over 17 amino acids. V lost 4 bases and J lost 8; bases outside the gene matches: 14. The V gene's germline CDR1 is SGHNT and CDR2 YYREEE (reference sequence). The CDR3 region is CASSLRTGTGGRGTQYF. CDR3 coding DNA: TGTGCCAGCAGCCTAAGGACCGGGACAGGGGGCAGGGGTACGCAGTATTTT.

This rearrangement joins TRBV27 to TRBJ1-5, with TRBD1 matching over 9 bases. Trimming removed 4 bases from V and 1 base from J; junction bases left unmatched: 2. The CDR3 has 15 amino acids. CDR1 and CDR2 from the germline V gene are MNHEY and SMNVEV (reference sequence). This CDR3 reads CASSWTGVSNQPQHF. CDR3 nucleotide sequence: TGTGCCAGCAGTTGGACAGGGGTGAGCAATCAGCCCCAGCATTTT.

The chain links TRBV25-1 to TRBJ1-5; 7 bases are a match to TRBD1. V gave up 3 bases and J gave up 0 bases; unmatched junction bases: 5. The CDR3 length is 16 residues. The germline gives CDR1 MGHDK, CDR2 SYGVNS. The CDR3 region is CASSEGTAYSNQPQHF. CDR3 nucleotides: TGTGCCAGCAGTGAGGGGACAGCTTATAGCAATCAGCCCCAGCATTTT. The whole variable domain, filled in from reference TRBV25-1 and TRBJ1-5, reads EADIYQTPRYLVIGTGKKITLECSQTMGHDKMYWYQQDPGMELHLIHYSYGVNSTEKGDLSSESTVSRIRTEHFPLTLESARPSHTSQYLCASSEGTAYSNQPQHFGDGTRLSIL.

This clone has only one observation. The J gene is TRBJ2-3, the V gene TRBV5-1, with unresolved D. CDR1 and CDR2 (germline): SGHRS, YFSETQ. This CDR3 comprises 15 residues. The V end lost 1 base, the J end lost 2 bases, and 11 bases lay between the germline ends. The DNA of the CDR3 is TGCGCCAGCAGCTTGTATGTACTCACCACAGATACGCAGTATTTT. It specifies CASSLYVLTTDTQYF.

V and J are TRBV7-2 and TRBJ2-1; 8 nucleotides align to TRBD1. Per germline, CDR1 SGHTA and CDR2 FQGNSA. V was clipped by 5 bases and J by 4 bases; unmatched bases: 7. The CDR3 is 15 amino acids. This CDR3 reads CASSIDRGGYNEQFF. In nucleotides, the CDR3 is TGTGCCAGCAGCATAGACAGGGGAGGATACAATGAGCAGTTCTTC.

This chain connects TRBV6-5 to TRBJ1-4, with D unclear. This CDR3 has 14 amino acids. CDR1 is MNHEY and CDR2 is SVGAGI in the germline V gene. Trimming shortened V by 2 bases and J by 2 bases, and 6 bases separated the two germline ends. CDR3 nucleotide sequence: TGTGCCAGCAGTTACGGATCCACTAATGAAAAACTGTTTTTT. It encodes CASSYGSTNEKLFF.

The CDR3 nucleotides are TGCAGCACTCCGGGACAGGGCTATGGCTACACCTTC. Amino acids: CSTPGQGYGYTF. V gene TRBV29-1 combines with J gene TRBJ1-2, with 9 bases lining up with TRBD1. Trimming at V came to 8 bases and at J to 4 bases, leaving 5 bases not matched to a gene. The CDR3 length is 12 residues. Germline CDR1 is SQVTM and CDR2 is ANQGSEA.

This clone was detected a few times. V and J are TRBV15 and TRBJ1-1; D perhaps matches TRBD1 (5 bases). In germline, CDR1 is LNHNV, CDR2 YYDKDF (reference sequence). There are 15 residues in the CDR3. Deletions cut 8 bases from V and 0 bases from J, with 16 bases between. CDR3 nucleotides: TGTGCCACCGACAGTAAAAGGGGCCTGAACACTGAAGCTTTCTTT. Translated, it gives CATDSKRGLNTEAFF.

This sequence joins TRBV5-1 and TRBJ1-1, with 9 bases that match TRBD1. The ends lost 5 bases at V and 5 bases at J; junction bases unmatched: 10. The CDR3 is made up of 15 amino acids. CDR1 and CDR2 from the germline V gene are SGHRS and YFSETQ. Here the CDR3 reads CASRNPGQGQTEAFF. Written as DNA, the CDR3 is TGCGCCAGCAGGAATCCTGGACAGGGGCAGACTGAAGCTTTCTTT.

This chain joins TRBV2 and TRBJ1-2; D is perhaps TRBD1 (6 bases). Germline CDR1 and CDR2: SNHLY and FYNNEI. The CDR3 runs to 14 residues. Trimming pared 5 bases from V and 4 bases from J, leaving 14 bases between. The CDR3 DNA follows: TGTGCCAGCAGTCGGACAGAAGAGCTCTATGGCTACACCTTC. This encodes CASSRTEELYGYTF.